This TCR beta chain came from a study of OX40 agonist ivuxolimab in advanced cancers. This clone was counted once. Method: immunoSEQ multiplex PCR; TCRdb's copy keeps in-frame clones and lacks some. Among about 58,000 clones listed, approximately 87% were seen once. This receptor was taken from an adult with an advanced solid tumor such as melanoma, head and neck, liver or kidney cancer. The sample here was CD4+ or CD8+ T cells sorted from blood, taken in a trial of the OX40 agonist ivuxolimab.

The CDR3 DNA is TGTGCCAGCAGTTTAATGGGCCCTGAACAGTCACCCCTCCACTTT. Translation: CASSLMGPEQSPLHF. The chain employs TRBV27 and TRBJ1-6, with unresolved D. CDR3 length: 15 amino acids. Germline CDR1 MNHEY, CDR2 SMNVEV (reference sequence). The ends were cut back, 2 bases at V and 10 bases at J, with 15 bases in the middle.